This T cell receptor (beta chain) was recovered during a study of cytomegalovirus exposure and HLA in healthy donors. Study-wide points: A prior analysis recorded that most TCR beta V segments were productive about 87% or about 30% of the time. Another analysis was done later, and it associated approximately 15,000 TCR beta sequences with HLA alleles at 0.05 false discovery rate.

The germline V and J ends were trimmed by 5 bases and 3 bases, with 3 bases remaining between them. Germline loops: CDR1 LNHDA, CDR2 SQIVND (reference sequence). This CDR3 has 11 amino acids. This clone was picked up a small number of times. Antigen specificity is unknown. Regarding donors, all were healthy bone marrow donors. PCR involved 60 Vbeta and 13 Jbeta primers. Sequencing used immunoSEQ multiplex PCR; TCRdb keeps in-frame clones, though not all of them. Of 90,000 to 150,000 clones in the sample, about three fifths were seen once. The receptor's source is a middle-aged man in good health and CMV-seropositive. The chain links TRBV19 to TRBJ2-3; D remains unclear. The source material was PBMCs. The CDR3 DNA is TGTGCCAGTAGTCTGACAGATACGCAGTATTTT. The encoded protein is CASSLTDTQYF. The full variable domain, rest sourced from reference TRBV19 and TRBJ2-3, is DGGITQSPKYLFRKEGQNVTLSCEQNLNHDAMYWYRQDPGQGLRLIYYSQIVNDFQKGDIAEGYSVSREKKESFPLTVTSAQKNPTAFYLCASSLTDTQYFGPGTRLTVL.